The T cell receptor beta chain described here comes from a study of T-cell reconstitution after alpha-beta-depleted transplantation in children. Trimming removed 0 bases from V and 2 bases from J, with 9 bases in between. Germline V gives CDR1 MNHEY, CDR2 SVGAGI. The length of the CDR3 is 15 residues. In its sample, this clonotype was seen a few times. Its antigen remains unknown. Preparation of the TCRbeta library was carried out with unique molecular identifiers. TCRdb processed the PCR reads anew with MiXCR; each CDR3 protein has one entry. The profile shows about 980,000 distinct CDR3 sequences, less than 30% of them singletons. Study-wide results and caveats: After one year, T-cell counts and TCRbeta diversity mostly came from new T cells.

Here the sequenced sample was PBMCs, mostly from graft donor cells, taken 360 days after TCRalphabeta/CD19-depleted stem cell transplant. The receptor was isolated from a boy younger than two who had a stem cell transplant for SCID, so the T cells may come from the graft donor. The chain employs TRBV6-5 and TRBJ2-3; D ambiguous. CDR3 coding DNA: TGTGCCAGCAGTTACTCGTTAGGCCTCACAGATACGCAGTATTTT. Amino acid sequence: CASSYSLGLTDTQYF.